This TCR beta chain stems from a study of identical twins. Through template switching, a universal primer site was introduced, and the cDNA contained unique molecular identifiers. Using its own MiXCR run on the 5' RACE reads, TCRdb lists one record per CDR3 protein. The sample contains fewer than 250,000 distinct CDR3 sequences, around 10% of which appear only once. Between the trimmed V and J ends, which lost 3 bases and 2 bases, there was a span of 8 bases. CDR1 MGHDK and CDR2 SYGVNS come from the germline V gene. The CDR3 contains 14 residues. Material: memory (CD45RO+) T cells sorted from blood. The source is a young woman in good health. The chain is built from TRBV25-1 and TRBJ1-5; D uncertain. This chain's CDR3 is CASSEPLGNQPQHF. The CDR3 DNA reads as TGTGCCAGCAGTGAGCCCCTGGGCAATCAGCCCCAGCATTTT.